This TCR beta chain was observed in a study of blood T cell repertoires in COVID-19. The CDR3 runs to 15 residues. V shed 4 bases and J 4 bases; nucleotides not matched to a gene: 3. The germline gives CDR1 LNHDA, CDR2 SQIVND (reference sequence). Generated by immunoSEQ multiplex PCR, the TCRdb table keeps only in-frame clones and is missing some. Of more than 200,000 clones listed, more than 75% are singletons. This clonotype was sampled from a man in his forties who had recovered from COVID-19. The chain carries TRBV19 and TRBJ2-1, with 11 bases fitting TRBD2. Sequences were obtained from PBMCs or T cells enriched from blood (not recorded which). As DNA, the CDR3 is TGTGCCAGTAGTAGGGGACTAGCGGATTACAATGAGCAGTTCTTC. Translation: CASSRGLADYNEQFF. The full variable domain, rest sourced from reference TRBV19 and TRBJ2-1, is DGGITQSPKYLFRKEGQNVTLSCEQNLNHDAMYWYRQDPGQGLRLIYYSQIVNDFQKGDIAEGYSVSREKKESFPLTVTSAQKNPTAFYLCASSRGLADYNEQFFGPGTRLTVL.